This TCR beta chain came from a study of T-cell memory formation after mild COVID-19. Study-level findings and limits: There was a balanced CD4/CD8 profile in clones contracting day 15 to 85, and later expanders leaned CD4+. Shrinking CD4+ clones resided mostly in CM and EM, and CD8+ ones in EMRA. The finding that pre-infection memory included some responding clones suggested that cross-reactive memory joined.

This clonotype was seen repeatedly, ten times or more. Its antigen is not identified. Constant-segment primers served in 5'RACE that generated TCR alpha and TCR beta cDNA libraries bearing sample barcodes and UMIs. Using its own MiXCR run on the 5' RACE reads, TCRdb lists one record per CDR3 protein. The table has roughly 410,000 distinct CDR3 sequences, around 24% seen once. The germline V gene encodes CDR1 MNHEY and CDR2 SMNVEV (reference sequence). The V and J ends lost 1 base and 1 base respectively, with 4 bases between them. The CDR3 covers 14 residues. The TCR sequence derives from an adult woman who had mild COVID-19 (a few samples of this study predate the infection). Cell type and time point are not known. The genes are TRBV27 and TRBJ2-2; D remains ambiguous. The sample comprised PBMCs or a T cell subset sorted from them (not recorded which). DNA for the CDR3: TGTGCCAGCAGTTTATTGAGGAACACCGGGGAGCTGTTTTTT. It yields the protein CASSLLRNTGELFF.